These 2 T cell receptor beta chains came from one sample sequenced in a study of Ad26.COV2.S vaccination and SARS-CoV-2 variants. Treatment of the sample: approximately 18 received Ad26.COV2.S at low or high dose, single or two shots; about 5 received placebo; per-sample allocation not given. Each sample was drawn 63 days after the first injection (of vaccine or placebo). Clones were sequenced by immunoSEQ multiplex PCR, and TCRdb holds only the in-frame ones, with some missing. Seen here are hundreds of thousands of clones, 75% to 90% observed once, and the top ten hold roughly a tenth. The sample consisted of peripheral blood, taken in a trial of Ad26.COV2.S vaccine versus placebo. These receptors all stem from a person aged 18-65 years who received the Ad26.COV2.S COVID-19 vaccine or a placebo.

The chain joins TRBV14 to TRBJ2-2; D is perhaps TRBD2 (5 bases). Germline assignment: CDR1 SGHDN and CDR2 FVKESK. Deletions cut 0 bases from V and 6 bases from J, with 20 bases between. The CDR3 runs 18 residues. For the CDR3, the DNA is TGTGCCAGCAGCCAAGATCGCGACTATTCCCAGGTCCCCGGGGAGCTGTTTTTT. It encodes CASSQDRDYSQVPGELFF.

This sequence joins TRBV6-4 and TRBJ2-4, with D unclear. CDR1 and CDR2 (germline): MRHNA, SNTAGT. Trimming stripped 0 bases from V and 5 bases from J, with 8 bases between. The CDR3 has 14 amino acids. CDR3 nucleotide sequence: TGTGCCAGCAGTGACTCGACGGTGGAAAACATTCAGTACTTC. Residues: CASSDSTVENIQYF.